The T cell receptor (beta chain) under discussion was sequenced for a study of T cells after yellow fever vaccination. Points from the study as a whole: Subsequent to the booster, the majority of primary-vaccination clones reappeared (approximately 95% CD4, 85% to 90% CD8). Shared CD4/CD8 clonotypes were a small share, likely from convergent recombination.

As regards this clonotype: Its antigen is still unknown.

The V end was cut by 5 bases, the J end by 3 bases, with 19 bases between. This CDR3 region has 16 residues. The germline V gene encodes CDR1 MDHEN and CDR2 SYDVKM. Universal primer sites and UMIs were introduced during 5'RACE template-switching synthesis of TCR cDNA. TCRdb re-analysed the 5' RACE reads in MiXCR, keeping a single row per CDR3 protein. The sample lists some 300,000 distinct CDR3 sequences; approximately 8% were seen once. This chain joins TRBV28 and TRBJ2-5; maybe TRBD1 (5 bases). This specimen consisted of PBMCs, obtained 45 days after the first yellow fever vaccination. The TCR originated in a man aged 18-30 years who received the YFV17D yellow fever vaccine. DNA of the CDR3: TGTGCCAGCAGTCAGAGAGATAGCACGACAGAAGAGACCCAGTACTTC. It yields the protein CASSQRDSTTEETQYF.